This TCR beta chain was obtained from a study of blood T cell repertoires in COVID-19 (dated by TCRdb to between 2020 and 2021). In terms of the full investigation: Samples covering the acute and convalescent phases of COVID-19 were provided by collaborators in the United States, Italy and Spain. The material from the prospective study consisted of cDNA or gDNA derived from T cells, B-cell-depleted T cells, or PBMCs. Subjects who had been exposed to COVID-19, were actively infected with it, or had recovered from it provided the deeply sampled blood TCRbeta repertoires that made up the dataset. The repertoires were made available in a free public database intended to serve as a resource for research on the immune response to SARS-CoV-2. The samples were drawn from two sources: the first 160 participants of the ongoing ImmuneRACE study, and 950 to 1,500 subjects contributed by 6 global collaborators. The sample metadata nearly always contained a de-identified subject ID, COVID-19 status, age in years and sex. Where available, HLA class I and class II types were taken from metadata supplied by the sample provider and were not determined by assay-based typing. Beyond this particular receptor, the publication reports: How much clinical and demographic metadata was included differed by source and by participant, and the metadata was provided uncurated.

Points on this clone: Its antigen is currently not known. The record has no base qualities; no much larger clone is one base away.

The immunoSEQ Assay, a bias-controlled multiplex PCR, was used to amplify TCRbeta CDR3 regions from genomic DNA. The paper's data handling went like this. Within the assay, amplification of reference gene primers was used to estimate how many nucleated cells each sample contained. To quantify the absolute abundance of each unique TCRbeta CDR3 rearrangement, sequence reads were collapsed and filtered. Productive Simpson clonality was computed per sample as the square root of Simpson's diversity index over productive rearrangements. TCRdb obtained this table from immuneACCESS and retained in-frame rearrangements with V and J assigned. These tables miss some clones; where compared with another copy, unresolved V genes account for less than half of the shortfall, and the remainder is unexplained. D and trimming were read from the DNA, whereas the V and J calls and clone size are those reported in that table. Counted in this sample were approximately 210,000 clones; around 80% of them appeared once. 9.5% to 15% of the sample is taken by the ten largest.

The CDR3 runs 14 amino acids, cysteine and phenylalanine included. Only the CDR3 part of the read is kept: 42 bases, read in frame from the first base. Taken from the germline V gene, the CDR1 and CDR2 loops are KGHSH and LQKENI. V gives up 1 base and J gives up 5 bases, and the segment between their germline ends measures 9 bases. The collaborating institutions used their own protocols to collect whole blood in K2EDTA tubes. For TCRbeta analysis, collaborators shipped samples in one of three forms: frozen whole blood, isolated PBMCs, or DNA extracted from either of those sample types. The chain couples TRBV18 to TRBJ2-1; matching of 6 bases hints at TRBD2 as the D gene. The clonotype comes from a woman aged 40 to 50 with acute or convalescent COVID-19. Sample: peripheral blood. The CDR3 amino acid sequence is: CASSPQSGDNEQFF. The DNA reads TGTGCCAGCTCACCACAATCGGGGGACAATGAGCAGTTCTTC.